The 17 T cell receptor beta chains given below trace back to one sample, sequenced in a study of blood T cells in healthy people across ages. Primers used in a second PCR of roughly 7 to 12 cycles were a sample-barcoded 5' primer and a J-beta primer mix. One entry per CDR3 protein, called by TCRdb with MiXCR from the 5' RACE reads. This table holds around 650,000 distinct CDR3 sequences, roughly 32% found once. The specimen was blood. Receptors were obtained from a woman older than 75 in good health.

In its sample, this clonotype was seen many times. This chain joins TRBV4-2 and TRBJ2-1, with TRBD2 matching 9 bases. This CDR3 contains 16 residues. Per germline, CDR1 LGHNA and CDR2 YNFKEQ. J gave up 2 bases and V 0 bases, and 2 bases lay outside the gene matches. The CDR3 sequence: CASSQELAGAYNEQFF. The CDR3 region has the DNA TGTGCCAGCAGCCAAGAATTAGCGGGGGCCTACAATGAGCAGTTCTTC.

DNA for the CDR3: TGCGCCAGCAGCCAAGCGTTTGGGGGAAGCCCCACTGAAGCTTTCTTT. Translating gives CASSQAFGGSPTEAFF. This chain links TRBV4-1 with TRBJ1-1, with D perhaps TRBD1 (5 bases). There are 16 residues in the CDR3. CDR1 and CDR2 from the germline V gene are MGHRA and YSYEKL. Trimming pared 1 base from V and 4 bases from J, leaving 16 bases between.

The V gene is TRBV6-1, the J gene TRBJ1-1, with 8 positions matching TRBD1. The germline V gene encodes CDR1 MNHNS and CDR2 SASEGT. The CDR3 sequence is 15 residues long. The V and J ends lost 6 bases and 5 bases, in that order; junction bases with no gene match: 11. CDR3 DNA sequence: TGTGCCAGCAGATCGGACAGGGCGCTTAGGACTGAAGCTTTCTTT. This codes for CASRSDRALRTEAFF.

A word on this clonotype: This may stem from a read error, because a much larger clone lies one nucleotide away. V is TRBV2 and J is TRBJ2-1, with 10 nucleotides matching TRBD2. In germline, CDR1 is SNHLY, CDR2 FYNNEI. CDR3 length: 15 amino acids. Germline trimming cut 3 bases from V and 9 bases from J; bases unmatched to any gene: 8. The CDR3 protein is CASSDRAGGPTEQFF. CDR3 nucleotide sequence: TGTGCCAGCAGTGATCGAGCGGGGGGGCCGACTGAGCAGTTCTTC.

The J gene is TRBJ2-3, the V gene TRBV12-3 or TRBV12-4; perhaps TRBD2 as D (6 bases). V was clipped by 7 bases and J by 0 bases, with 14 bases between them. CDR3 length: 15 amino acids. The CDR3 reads CASTFGAGSTDTQYF. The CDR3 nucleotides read TGTGCCAGCACCTTTGGGGCGGGGAGCACAGATACGCAGTATTTT.

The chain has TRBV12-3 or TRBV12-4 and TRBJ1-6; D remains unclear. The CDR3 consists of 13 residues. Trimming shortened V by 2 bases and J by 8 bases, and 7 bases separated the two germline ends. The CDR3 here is CASSLKVDSPLHF. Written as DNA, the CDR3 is TGTGCCAGCAGTTTAAAGGTAGATTCACCCCTCCACTTT.

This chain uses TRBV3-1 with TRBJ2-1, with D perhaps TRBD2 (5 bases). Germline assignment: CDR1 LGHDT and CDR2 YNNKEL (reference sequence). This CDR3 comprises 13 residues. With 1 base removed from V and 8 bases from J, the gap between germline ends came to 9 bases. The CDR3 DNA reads TGTGCCAGCAGCCAAGGCGGGCACCATGAGCAGTTCTTC. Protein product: CASSQGGHHEQFF.

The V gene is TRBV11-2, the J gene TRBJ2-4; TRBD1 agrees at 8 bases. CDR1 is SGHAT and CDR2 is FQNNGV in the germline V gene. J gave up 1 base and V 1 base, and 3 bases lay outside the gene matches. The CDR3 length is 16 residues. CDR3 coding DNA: TGTGCCAGCAGCTTAGGGCAGGGGGCCGCCAAAAACATTCAGTACTTC. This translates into CASSLGQGAAKNIQYF.

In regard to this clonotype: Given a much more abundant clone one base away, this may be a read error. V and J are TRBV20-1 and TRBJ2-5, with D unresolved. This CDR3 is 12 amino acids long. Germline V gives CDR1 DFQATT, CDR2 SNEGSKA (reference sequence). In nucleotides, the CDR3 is TGCAGGGCTTACAGCCTGCAAGAGACCCAGTACTTC. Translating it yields CRAYSLQETQYF.

The CDR3 bases are TGCGCCAGCAGTGAGAATGGCAGGGGGTGGCGCAATGAGCAGTTCTTC. This gives the protein CASSENGRGWRNEQFF. J is TRBJ2-1 and V is TRBV10-2; 7 nucleotides align to TRBD1. Trimming removed 2 bases from V and 6 bases from J; junction bases left unmatched: 10. Germline loops: CDR1 WSHSY, CDR2 SAAADI. There are 16 residues in the CDR3.

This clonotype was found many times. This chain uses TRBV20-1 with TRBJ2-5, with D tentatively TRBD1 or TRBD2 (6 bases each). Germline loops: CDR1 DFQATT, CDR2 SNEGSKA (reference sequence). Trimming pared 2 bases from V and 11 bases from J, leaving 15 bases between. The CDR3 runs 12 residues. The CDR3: CSARSGAGEQYF. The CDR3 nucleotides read TGCAGTGCTAGATCGGGGGCGGGTGAGCAGTACTTC.

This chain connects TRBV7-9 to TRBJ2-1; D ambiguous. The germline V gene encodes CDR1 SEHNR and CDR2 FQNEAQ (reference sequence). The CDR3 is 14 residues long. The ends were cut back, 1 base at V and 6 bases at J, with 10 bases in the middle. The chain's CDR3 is CASSLVQQPNEQFF. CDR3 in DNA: TGTGCCAGCAGCTTAGTCCAGCAGCCCAATGAGCAGTTCTTC.

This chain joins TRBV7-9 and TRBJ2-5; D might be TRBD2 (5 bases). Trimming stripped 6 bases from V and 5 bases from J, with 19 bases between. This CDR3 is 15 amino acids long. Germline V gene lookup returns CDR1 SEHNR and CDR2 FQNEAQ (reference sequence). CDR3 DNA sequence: TGTGCCAGCAGTCCTGCCCTAGCCCAAAGGGAGACCCAGTACTTC. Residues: CASSPALAQRETQYF.

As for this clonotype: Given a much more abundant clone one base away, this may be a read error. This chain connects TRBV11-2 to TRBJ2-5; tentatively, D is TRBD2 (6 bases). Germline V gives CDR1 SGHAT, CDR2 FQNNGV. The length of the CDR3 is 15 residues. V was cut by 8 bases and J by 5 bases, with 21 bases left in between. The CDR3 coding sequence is TGTGCCAGCGCGGCCGGGACTCTCCTTCGGGAGACCCAGTACTTC. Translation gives CASAAGTLLRETQYF.

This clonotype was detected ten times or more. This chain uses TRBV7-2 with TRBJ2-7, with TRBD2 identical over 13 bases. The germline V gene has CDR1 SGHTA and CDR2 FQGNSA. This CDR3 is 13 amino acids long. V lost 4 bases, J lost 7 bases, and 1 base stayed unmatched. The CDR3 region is CASSSGLAGEQYF. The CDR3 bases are TGTGCCAGCAGCTCGGGACTAGCGGGGGAGCAGTACTTC.

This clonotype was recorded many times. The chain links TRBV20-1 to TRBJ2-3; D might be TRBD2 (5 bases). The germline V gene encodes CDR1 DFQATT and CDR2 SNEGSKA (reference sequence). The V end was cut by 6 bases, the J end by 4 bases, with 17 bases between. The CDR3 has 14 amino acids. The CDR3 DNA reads TGCAGTGCAAGCTCACTAGTCATTGCAGATACGCAGTATTTT. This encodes CSASSLVIADTQYF.

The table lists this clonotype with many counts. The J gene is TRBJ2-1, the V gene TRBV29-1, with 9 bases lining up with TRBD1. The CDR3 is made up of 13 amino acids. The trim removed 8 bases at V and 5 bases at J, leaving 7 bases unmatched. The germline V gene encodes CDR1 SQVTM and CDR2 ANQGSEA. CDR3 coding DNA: TGCAGCCTCCGGGACAGGGTCCACAATGAGCAGTTCTTC. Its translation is CSLRDRVHNEQFF.